The rows below give T cell receptor beta chains drawn from one sample of a study of shared clonotypes between healthy human individuals. Clones were read by immunoSEQ multiplex PCR, and TCRdb kept only the in-frame ones, dropping some. The table lists about 2.3 million clones, less than 95% of them singletons. The specimen sequenced was naive CD4+ T cells from PBMCs. These receptor sequences come from a man aged 18-30 years in good health. Some clones in this sample may be carry-over from other donors' samples. CDR3s include the opening cysteine and the closing phenylalanine or tryptophan. Fields, in order: J gene, clone size, CDR3 length, V gene, D gene, CDR3 DNA, CDR3 protein. D genes are given only for firm matches. Clone sizes are given selectively: once, few, many, or a class where the clone is expanded.

J: TRBJ2-2
size: once
length: 13
V: TRBV27
D: -
DNA: TGTGCCAGCAGGTTCGCGAACACCGGGGAGCTGTTTTTT
CDR3: CASRFANTGELFF

J: TRBJ1-2
size: -
length: 13
V: TRBV19
D: -
DNA: TGTGCCAGCGCCGACGACAGCCACTATGGCTACACCTTC
CDR3: CASADDSHYGYTF

J: TRBJ2-1
size: -
length: 13
V: TRBV5-1
D: -
DNA: TGCGCCAGCAGCTTGGTCCTCCACAATGAGCAGTTCTTC
CDR3: CASSLVLHNEQFF

J: TRBJ1-5
size: -
length: 13
V: TRBV9
D: -
DNA: TGTGCCAGCAGCCCAGGGCTAGAACAGCCCCAGCATTTT
CDR3: CASSPGLEQPQHF

J: TRBJ1-3
size: -
length: 15
V: TRBV10-3
D: -
DNA: TGTGCCATCAGTGCGGGACCTGGGACTGGAAACACCATATATTTT
CDR3: CAISAGPGTGNTIYF

J: TRBJ2-2
size: once
length: 16
V: TRBV19
D: TRBD1
DNA: TGTGCCAGTAGGCCCACAGGGGGCCGGAGCACCGGGGAGCTGTTTTTT
CDR3: CASRPTGGRSTGELFF

J: TRBJ1-2
size: -
length: 17
V: TRBV6-1
D: -
DNA: TGTGCCAGCACTGAACCCTATCTGGGGATCCCGAACTATGGCTACACCTTC
CDR3: CASTEPYLGIPNYGYTF

J: TRBJ2-1
size: -
length: 16
V: TRBV29-1
D: TRBD2
DNA: TGCAGCGTTGAAGATTCCCGGGGACTAGTTTACAATGAGCAGTTCTTC
CDR3: CSVEDSRGLVYNEQFF

J: TRBJ1-3
size: -
length: 16
V: TRBV19
D: TRBD1
DNA: TGTGCCAGTAGTATCGACAGGGGCACCTCTGGAAACACCATATATTTT
CDR3: CASSIDRGTSGNTIYF

J: TRBJ2-1
size: -
length: 15
V: TRBV5-6
D: TRBD1
DNA: TGTGCCAGCAGCGATTCCGGGACAGGCCACAATGAGCAGTTCTTC
CDR3: CASSDSGTGHNEQFF

J: TRBJ2-7
size: -
length: 14
V: TRBV18
D: -
DNA: TGTGCCAGCTCACCACTGGGCCAGACCTACGAGCAGTACTTC
CDR3: CASSPLGQTYEQYF

J: TRBJ2-1
size: -
length: 16
V: TRBV9
D: -
DNA: TGTGCCAGCAGCGCCGCAACAGGGAAAGACTACAATGAGCAGTTCTTC
CDR3: CASSAATGKDYNEQFF

J: TRBJ2-7
size: once
length: 10
V: TRBV28
D: -
DNA: TGTGCTTGGGGCTCCTACGAGCAGTACTTC
CDR3: CAWGSYEQYF

J: TRBJ1-2
size: -
length: 16
V: TRBV28
D: TRBD1
DNA: TGTGCCAGCAGCCCAGGACAGGGCGGTGAGAGGGATGGCTACACCTTC
CDR3: CASSPGQGGERDGYTF

J: TRBJ2-3
size: -
length: 14
V: TRBV6-4
D: TRBD2
DNA: TGTGCCAGCAGTCCTGGGACTAGAACTAATACGCAGTATTTT
CDR3: CASSPGTRTNTQYF

J: TRBJ2-7
size: once
length: 11
V: TRBV6-1
D: -
DNA: TGTGCCAGCAGTGAAGGCCGCGGGCAGTACTTC
CDR3: CASSEGRGQYF

J: TRBJ2-1
size: -
length: 17
V: TRBV9
D: TRBD2
DNA: TGTGCCAGCAGCCTAGGACTAGCGGGGACGCCGGGCGATGAGCAGTTCTTC
CDR3: CASSLGLAGTPGDEQFF

J: TRBJ2-2
size: once
length: 14
V: TRBV9
D: -
DNA: TGTGCCAGCAGCGTAGCTAGCGCCACCGGGGAGCTGTTTTTT
CDR3: CASSVASATGELFF

J: TRBJ2-1
size: once
length: 14
V: TRBV14
D: -
DNA: TGTGCCAGCAGCCGACTAGTCGGGTACGGTGAGCAGTTCTTC
CDR3: CASSRLVGYGEQFF

J: TRBJ2-5
size: -
length: 15
V: TRBV7-2
D: -
DNA: TGTGCCAGCAGCTCAGCCAATACGGGGAAAGAGACCCAGTACTTC
CDR3: CASSSANTGKETQYF

J: TRBJ2-3
size: -
length: 18
V: TRBV5-4
D: TRBD2
DNA: TGTGCCAGCACCCCGGCCGGGGGAGCGGGAGGGCCCCCAGATACGCAGTATTTT
CDR3: CASTPAGGAGGPPDTQYF

J: TRBJ1-5
size: -
length: 13
V: TRBV28
D: -
DNA: TGTGCCAGCAGATTCAGGGGCCTGGGGCCCCAGCATTTT
CDR3: CASRFRGLGPQHF

J: TRBJ1-4
size: -
length: 16
V: TRBV28
D: -
DNA: TGTGCCAGCAGGGGACCCGGCAGTTTGAGGAATGAAAAACTGTTTTTT
CDR3: CASRGPGSLRNEKLFF

J: TRBJ2-1
size: -
length: 16
V: TRBV6-6
D: -
DNA: TGTGCCAGCAGTTACTCGACGACTAGGCCCTACAATGAGCAGTTCTTC
CDR3: CASSYSTTRPYNEQFF

J: TRBJ2-4
size: -
length: 15
V: TRBV6-5
D: -
DNA: TGTGCCAGCAGACGGGACATGGATCCCAAAAACATTCAGTACTTC
CDR3: CASRRDMDPKNIQYF

J: TRBJ2-3
size: -
length: 12
V: TRBV29-1
D: -
DNA: TGCAGCGTTGTGAAGGAGCCAGATACGCAGTATTTT
CDR3: CSVVKEPDTQYF

J: TRBJ1-2
size: -
length: 15
V: TRBV6-1
D: TRBD1
DNA: TGTGCCAGTCCCGTGGGGGGACAGGGGAACTATGGCTACACCTTC
CDR3: CASPVGGQGNYGYTF

J: TRBJ2-1
size: -
length: 13
V: TRBV11-1
D: -
DNA: TGTGCCAGCAGCTTAGAGGGGCTCAATGAGCAGTTCTTC
CDR3: CASSLEGLNEQFF

J: TRBJ2-7
size: -
length: 14
V: TRBV6-4
D: -
DNA: TGTGCCAGCAAAAGGAGTGACGAGGCCTACGAGCAGTACTTC
CDR3: CASKRSDEAYEQYF

J: TRBJ1-3
size: -
length: 15
V: TRBV18
D: TRBD1
DNA: TGTGCCAGCTCACCTTGGACAGGAGGTGGGAACACCATATATTTT
CDR3: CASSPWTGGGNTIYF

J: TRBJ1-3
size: -
length: 14
V: TRBV9
D: -
DNA: TGTGCCAGCAGCGTAGAGGCAGGGCGAAACACCATATATTTT
CDR3: CASSVEAGRNTIYF

J: TRBJ2-2
size: -
length: 16
V: TRBV5-4
D: TRBD1
DNA: TGTGCCAGCAGCTTGGTTGGGACAGGTGTCACCGGGGAGCTGTTTTTT
CDR3: CASSLVGTGVTGELFF

J: TRBJ2-2
size: -
length: 15
V: TRBV19
D: -
DNA: TGTGCCAGTAGTCCCGTTTCAGCGAACACCGGGGAGCTGTTTTTT
CDR3: CASSPVSANTGELFF

J: TRBJ2-1
size: -
length: 15
V: TRBV5-1
D: TRBD2
DNA: TGCGCCAGCAGCTTGGGACTAGCGGGAGGTGATGAGCAGTTCTTC
CDR3: CASSLGLAGGDEQFF

J: TRBJ1-5
size: -
length: 14
V: TRBV4-1
D: -
DNA: TGCGCCAGCAGCCAATCGGGGCGCCATCAGCCCCAGCATTTT
CDR3: CASSQSGRHQPQHF

J: TRBJ2-6
size: -
length: 18
V: TRBV2
D: TRBD2
DNA: TGTGCCAGCAGACCAGGACTAGCGGGAGGGCCTGGGGCCAACGTCCTGACTTTC
CDR3: CASRPGLAGGPGANVLTF

J: TRBJ2-7
size: -
length: 15
V: TRBV5-6
D: TRBD1
DNA: TGTGCCAGCAGCTTGGAGGGACAGATACCCTACGAGCAGTACTTC
CDR3: CASSLEGQIPYEQYF

J: TRBJ1-2
size: -
length: 13
V: TRBV27
D: -
DNA: TGTGCCAGCAGTTTAGTACAGGGAGGTGGCTACACCTTC
CDR3: CASSLVQGGGYTF

J: TRBJ2-7
size: -
length: 14
V: TRBV18
D: TRBD2
DNA: TGTGCCAGCTCACCGAACGGGGGGGGGCACGAGCAGTACTTC
CDR3: CASSPNGGGHEQYF

J: TRBJ1-5
size: -
length: 13
V: TRBV7-2
D: -
DNA: TGTGCCAGCAGCGGATGGGGTAGGCAGCCCCAGCATTTT
CDR3: CASSGWGRQPQHF

J: TRBJ2-7
size: -
length: 15
V: TRBV5-1
D: -
DNA: TGCGCCAGCAGCTTGGATCCGGGGGCATATTACGAGCAGTACTTC
CDR3: CASSLDPGAYYEQYF

J: TRBJ1-4
size: -
length: 14
V: TRBV6-1
D: -
DNA: TGTGCCAGCAATACCCTAGGGGGAAGAGAAAAACTGTTTTTT
CDR3: CASNTLGGREKLFF

J: TRBJ2-2
size: -
length: 15
V: TRBV7-2
D: -
DNA: TGTGCCAGCAGCTTGACGGCCATCGGGACCGGGGAGCTGTTTTTT
CDR3: CASSLTAIGTGELFF

J: TRBJ2-5
size: -
length: 16
V: TRBV28
D: TRBD1
DNA: TGTGCCAGCAGTTTAGTTGACAGGGGTAGGGAAGAGACCCAGTACTTC
CDR3: CASSLVDRGREETQYF

J: TRBJ1-1
size: -
length: 16
V: TRBV19
D: TRBD1
DNA: TGTGCCAGTAGTAGAGGACAGGGGGCGGCGGGCACTGAAGCTTTCTTT
CDR3: CASSRGQGAAGTEAFF

J: TRBJ1-4
size: once
length: 14
V: TRBV7-9
D: TRBD1
DNA: TGTGCCAGCAGCGTAACAGGGGTGCGGGAAAAACTGTTTTTT
CDR3: CASSVTGVREKLFF

J: TRBJ2-7
size: -
length: 14
V: TRBV30
D: -
DNA: TGTGCCTGGAGTCGGCAGGGGCGCTCCTACGAGCAGTACTTC
CDR3: CAWSRQGRSYEQYF

J: TRBJ2-1
size: -
length: 15
V: TRBV19
D: TRBD1
DNA: TGTGCCAGTAGTATCTGGGGACAGGGACTGAATGAGCAGTTCTTC
CDR3: CASSIWGQGLNEQFF

J: TRBJ2-3
size: few
length: 16
V: TRBV29-1
D: -
DNA: TGCAGCGTTGCCCCTTTAGCGGCGCTACTCACAGATACGCAGTATTTT
CDR3: CSVAPLAALLTDTQYF

J: TRBJ2-3
size: -
length: 18
V: TRBV5-6
D: TRBD2
DNA: TGTGCCAGCAGCTTCCGATCGACTAGCGGGGGAAGTGGGGATACGCAGTATTTT
CDR3: CASSFRSTSGGSGDTQYF

J: TRBJ1-5
size: -
length: 13
V: TRBV6-1
D: -
DNA: TGTGCCAGCAGTGAAAGGGGGGGGCAGCCCCAGCATTTT
CDR3: CASSERGGQPQHF

J: TRBJ2-6
size: -
length: 15
V: TRBV27
D: -
DNA: TGTGCCAGCAGTTTAGGGCGGGCCGGGGCCAACGTCCTGACTTTC
CDR3: CASSLGRAGANVLTF

J: TRBJ2-2
size: -
length: 14
V: TRBV5-1
D: -
DNA: TGCGCCAGCAGCTTGACCGGGTACACCGGGGAGCTGTTTTTT
CDR3: CASSLTGYTGELFF

J: TRBJ2-7
size: -
length: 13
V: TRBV28
D: -
DNA: TGTGCCAGCTCGAGGACGGCCGTCTACGAGCAGTACTTC
CDR3: CASSRTAVYEQYF

J: TRBJ2-3
size: -
length: 16
V: TRBV5-4
D: -
DNA: TGTGCCAGCAGCCCCGCCAAGTTGCTGGGCACAGATACGCAGTATTTT
CDR3: CASSPAKLLGTDTQYF